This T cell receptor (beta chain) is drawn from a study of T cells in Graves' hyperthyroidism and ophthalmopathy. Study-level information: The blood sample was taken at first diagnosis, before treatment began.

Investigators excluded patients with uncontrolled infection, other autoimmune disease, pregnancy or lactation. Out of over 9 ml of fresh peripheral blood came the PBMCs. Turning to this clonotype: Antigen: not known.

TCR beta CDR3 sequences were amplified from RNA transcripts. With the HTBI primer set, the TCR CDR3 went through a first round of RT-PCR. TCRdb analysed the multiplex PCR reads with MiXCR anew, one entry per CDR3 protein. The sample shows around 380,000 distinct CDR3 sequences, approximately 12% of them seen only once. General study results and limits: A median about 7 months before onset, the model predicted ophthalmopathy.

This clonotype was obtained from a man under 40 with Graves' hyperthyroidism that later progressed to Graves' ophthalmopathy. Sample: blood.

The CDR3 bases are TGCAGCTTTGGGGACAGGAACTATGGCTACACCTTC. Amino acids: CSFGDRNYGYTF. The chain combines TRBV29-1 with TRBJ1-2; 8 bases line up with TRBD1. CDR1 and CDR2 from the germline V gene are SQVTM and ANQGSEA. The V and J ends lost 8 bases and 2 bases, in that order; junction bases with no gene match: 4. The CDR3 runs to 12 residues.